The clone carrying this TCR beta chain occurred once. The data derive from a study of cytomegalovirus exposure and HLA in healthy donors. Primers: 60 Vbeta forward and 13 Jbeta reverse. Sequenced by immunoSEQ multiplex PCR; TCRdb stores in-frame clones only, minus some. The sample includes about 160,000 clones, roughly 84% seen only once; the top ten take about 1.5%. This CDR3 has 16 amino acids. Germline assignment: CDR1 KGHSH and CDR2 LQKENI. V was clipped by 3 bases and J by 0 bases, with 12 bases between them. This TCR was sampled from a male donor in good health and CMV-seronegative. The chain carries TRBV18 and TRBJ1-3; D is uncertain. Sequencing was done on a sample of PBMCs. CDR3 sequence: CASSPLGEPSGNTIYF. The DNA for the CDR3 is TGTGCCAGCTCACCTTTGGGCGAACCCTCTGGAAACACCATATATTTT.